This T cell receptor (beta chain) was observed in a study of blood T cell repertoires in COVID-19. The data were produced by immunoSEQ multiplex PCR, yet TCRdb's version contains in-frame clones alone and is incomplete. The data contain fewer than 50,000 clones, more than 90% of them singletons. CDR1 is SGHNT, CDR2 YENEEA, per germline. V shed 3 bases, J shed 6 bases, and the junction held 5 bases outside the gene matches. The CDR3 spans 16 residues. This rearrangement joins TRBV11-3 to TRBJ2-3, with 14 bases lining up with TRBD2. What was sequenced was peripheral blood. This sequence was found in a man aged 50 or older with COVID-19, enrolled during active disease. The CDR3: CASSLGLAGVRDTQYF. As DNA, the CDR3 is TGTGCCAGCAGCTTGGGACTAGCGGGAGTTCGGGATACGCAGTATTTT.